This TCR beta chain comes out of a study of patients and donors after allogeneic stem cell transplantation. A few counts support this clonotype. A single record per CDR3 protein comes from TCRdb applying MiXCR to the RT-PCR reads. In the table there are roughly 940,000 distinct CDR3 sequences, roughly 18% of which are singletons. The CDR3 extends over 14 amino acids. Trimming at V came to 6 bases and at J to 5 bases, leaving 9 bases not matched to a gene. The chain links TRBV12-3 or TRBV12-4 to TRBJ2-5, with 7 bases that match TRBD1. This clonotype was sampled from a human donor who was either an allogeneic HSCT recipient or a stem cell or donor lymphocyte infusion donor (not recorded which). It is not recorded whose cells these are; they may come from a transplant donor. Sequencing used blood, either unsorted or a sorted T cell fraction (not recorded which). This chain's CDR3 is CASSQQGSGETQYF. In DNA form, the CDR3 reads TGTGCCAGCAGCCAACAGGGGTCAGGGGAGACCCAGTACTTC.